The 25 T cell receptor beta chains below all came from one sample that was sequenced in a study of CD8 T cells in ankylosing spondylitis. One entry per CDR3 protein results from TCRdb running MiXCR on the 5' RACE reads. This repertoire shows about 280,000 distinct CDR3 sequences, 15% to 25% found once; its top ten account for roughly 8.3%. The source material was blood, either unsorted or a sorted T cell fraction (not recorded which). These TCRs come from a male donor with ankylosing spondylitis or in good health (not recorded which).

The V call is TRBV2, the J call TRBJ1-2, with 8 bases identical to TRBD1. Germline lookup yields CDR1 SNHLY and CDR2 FYNNEI. The trim removed 1 base at V and 4 bases at J, leaving 2 bases unmatched. This CDR3 has 14 amino acids. CDR3 nucleotides: TGTGCCAGCAGTGAAGGGGGACAGGCCTATGGCTACACCTTC. Its translation: CASSEGGQAYGYTF. The variable domain in full, completed from reference TRBV2 and TRBJ1-2, reads EPEVTQTPSHQVTQMGQEVILRCVPISNHLYFYWYRQILGQKVEFLVSFYNNEISEKSEIFDDQFSVERPDGSNFTLKIRSTKLEDSAMYFCASSEGGQAYGYTFGSGTRLTVV.

The chain joins TRBV29-1 to TRBJ2-5; D is ambiguous. With 3 bases removed from V and 0 bases from J, the gap between germline ends came to 5 bases. CDR1 is SQVTM, CDR2 ANQGSEA, per germline. The CDR3 totals 12 residues. The CDR3 sequence: CSVDINQETQYF. CDR3 nucleotides: TGCAGCGTTGACATCAACCAAGAGACCCAGTACTTC.

This clonotype was detected many times. The gene calls are TRBV28 and TRBJ1-6; perhaps TRBD1 as D (5 bases). The CDR3 runs to 14 residues. The V end was cut by 6 bases, the J end by 7 bases, with 13 bases between. Germline CDR1 is MDHEN and CDR2 is SYDVKM. CDR3 loop: CASSSLGLNSPLHF. CDR3 nucleotide sequence: TGTGCCAGCAGCTCGTTGGGACTAAATTCACCCCTCCACTTT. The entire variable domain, with the rest obtained from reference TRBV28 and TRBJ1-6, is as follows: DVKVTQSSRYLVKRTGEKVFLECVQDMDHENMFWYRQDPGLGLRLIYFSYDVKMKEKGDIPEGYSVSREKKERFSLILESASTNQTSMYLCASSSLGLNSPLHFGNGTRLTVT.

This clonotype turned up a few times. This chain links TRBV5-1 with TRBJ1-4; 7 nucleotides match TRBD1. The V gene end was trimmed by 3 bases and the J gene end by 0 bases; junction bases not matched to a gene: 8. The germline CDR1 and CDR2 sequences are SGHRS and YFSETQ. CDR3 length equals 17 residues. In nucleotides, the CDR3 is TGCGCCAGCAGCTGGGGGAACAGGGGAGCAACTAATGAAAAACTGTTTTTT. This gives the protein CASSWGNRGATNEKLFF.

This clonotype has more than one count but fewer than ten. This rearrangement joins TRBV5-4 to TRBJ2-3, with TRBD2 as a possible D gene (6 bases). This CDR3 is built from 13 residues. Looked up from germline, CDR1 is SGHNT and CDR2 is YYREEE (reference sequence). V lost 4 bases and J lost 4, with 10 bases in between. CDR3 sequence reads: CASSRGGADTQYF. The CDR3 bases are TGTGCCAGCAGCCGAGGAGGGGCAGATACGCAGTATTTT.

The sample holds a few counts of this clonotype. The chain links TRBV20-1 to TRBJ1-6, with a possible D match to TRBD1 (6 bases). This CDR3 contains 14 residues. Trimming left V 0 bases short and J 7 bases short, with 10 bases between. Germline CDR1 and CDR2: DFQATT and SNEGSKA (reference sequence). The CDR3 here is CSAREGASNSPLHF. CDR3 nucleotides: TGCAGTGCTAGAGAGGGGGCAAGCAATTCACCCCTCCACTTT.

This clonotype was observed a few times. The chain uses TRBV5-1 and TRBJ2-1, with 7 bases identical to TRBD1. The CDR3 is 14 residues long. V trimming: 2 bases; J trimming: 4 bases; junction bases outside the gene matches: 3. Germline-derived CDR1 and CDR2 are SGHRS and YFSETQ. The CDR3 DNA sequence: TGCGCCAGCAGCTTTGGACAGGAATACAATGAGCAGTTCTTC. Protein: CASSFGQEYNEQFF.

Only a few counts were recorded for this clonotype. Here the CDR3 reads CASSLEHPGQREQAFF. CDR3 nucleotide sequence: TGTGCCAGCAGTTTAGAGCACCCGGGACAGCGGGAACAAGCTTTCTTT. The chain couples TRBV12-3 or TRBV12-4 to TRBJ1-1; the match to TRBD1 covers 7 bases. The CDR3 contains 16 residues. V gave up 1 base and J gave up 9 bases; unmatched junction bases: 14.

The gene calls are TRBV15 and TRBJ1-1, with D hard to call. V lost 3 bases, J lost 4 bases, and 12 bases lay in between. Germline loops: CDR1 LNHNV, CDR2 YYDKDF (reference sequence). The CDR3 is made up of 14 amino acids. DNA of the CDR3: TGTGCCACCAGCAGTGATCTGGCGGGCACTGAAGCTTTCTTT. The encoded protein is CATSSDLAGTEAFF.

This clonotype was seen a few times. V is TRBV5-5 and J is TRBJ1-1; maybe TRBD1 (5 bases). Germline CDR1 and CDR2: SGHKS and YYEKEE (reference sequence). The V gene lost 2 bases and the J gene lost 6 bases, with 20 bases spanning the gap. The CDR3 covers 16 residues. The CDR3 DNA sequence: TGTGCCAGCAGCTTAGGCCCCTCAGGGTCTCTCTCTGAAGCTTTCTTT. The encoded protein is CASSLGPSGSLSEAFF.

V and J are TRBV20-1 and TRBJ1-2, with TRBD1 identical over 8 bases. J lost 2 bases, V lost 3 bases, and 2 bases had no gene match. Germline lookup yields CDR1 DFQATT and CDR2 SNEGSKA (reference sequence). This CDR3 region has 13 residues. CDR3 in amino acids: CSARTGENYGYTF. The CDR3 DNA sequence: TGCAGTGCTAGGACAGGGGAGAACTATGGCTACACCTTC.

The CDR3 DNA follows: TGTGCCACCAGCAACCGGGACTTCAATGAGCAGTTCTTC. This sequence encodes CATSNRDFNEQFF. The chain recombines TRBV15 with TRBJ2-1, with D maybe TRBD2 (6 bases). Trimming shortened V by 4 bases and J by 6 bases, and 10 bases separated the two germline ends. The germline V gene encodes CDR1 LNHNV and CDR2 YYDKDF (reference sequence). The CDR3 contains 13 residues.

The chain combines TRBV30 with TRBJ1-3; TRBD1 matches at 8 bases. The CDR3 runs to 14 residues. The ends lost 2 bases at V and 4 bases at J; junction bases unmatched: 4. Per germline, CDR1 GTSNPN and CDR2 SVGIG (reference sequence). CDR3 region: CAWSPGGFGNTIYF. In DNA, the CDR3 is TGTGCCTGGAGTCCAGGGGGCTTCGGAAACACCATATATTTT.

This clonotype was recorded at least ten times. The rearrangement uses TRBV29-1 and TRBJ1-1; the D is unclear. Looked up from germline, CDR1 is SQVTM and CDR2 is ANQGSEA. V was pared by 4 bases and J by 11 bases, with 14 bases between. This CDR3 spans 11 amino acids. DNA of the CDR3: TGCAGCGTTGGGAACGGGCCAAAGGCTTTCTTT. This codes for CSVGNGPKAFF.

This clonotype appeared a few times. The chain employs TRBV5-1 and TRBJ2-7; perhaps TRBD1 as D (6 bases). This CDR3 comprises 15 residues. V dropped 5 bases and J dropped 0 bases, with 15 bases sitting between them. Germline-derived CDR1 and CDR2 are SGHRS and YFSETQ. The CDR3 sequence: CASRLDSADSYEQYV. The CDR3 coding sequence is TGCGCCAGCAGGCTGGACAGCGCGGACTCCTACGAGCAGTACGTC.

The chain combines TRBV28 with TRBJ2-1; the match to TRBD2 covers 7 bases. This CDR3 contains 15 residues. The V and J ends lost 3 bases and 9 bases, in that order; junction bases with no gene match: 11. Germline V CDR1 and CDR2: MDHEN, SYDVKM. CDR3 in amino acids: CASSLEGGPVSEQFF. The CDR3 DNA reads TGTGCCAGCAGTTTGGAGGGAGGGCCAGTTAGTGAGCAGTTCTTC. Looking up the rest from reference TRBV28 and TRBJ2-1 gives the full variable domain: DVKVTQSSRYLVKRTGEKVFLECVQDMDHENMFWYRQDPGLGLRLIYFSYDVKMKEKGDIPEGYSVSREKKERFSLILESASTNQTSMYLCASSLEGGPVSEQFFGPGTRLTVL.

The chain carries TRBV5-4 and TRBJ2-5, with TRBD1 identical over 10 bases. Looked up from germline, CDR1 is SGHNT and CDR2 is YYREEE (reference sequence). This CDR3 is 17 amino acids long. V gave up 4 bases and J gave up 0 bases; unmatched junction bases: 9. DNA for the CDR3: TGTGCCAGCAGCGGATTGGACAGGGGGTACGACCAAGAGACCCAGTACTTC. Its protein is CASSGLDRGYDQETQYF.

In its sample, this clonotype was seen a few times. J is TRBJ2-5 and V is TRBV15, with TRBD2 matching over 11 bases. Germline V gene lookup returns CDR1 LNHNV and CDR2 YYDKDF (reference sequence). V gave up 0 bases and J gave up 7 bases; unmatched junction bases: 4. This CDR3 region has 15 residues. The CDR3 sequence: CATSREALAGATQYF. The DNA for the CDR3 is TGTGCCACCAGCAGAGAGGCACTAGCGGGGGCGACCCAGTACTTC.

This clonotype was recorded at least ten times. This chain connects TRBV20-1 to TRBJ1-5; no clear D. Germline V gives CDR1 DFQATT, CDR2 SNEGSKA (reference sequence). The CDR3 is 15 residues long. Trimming shortened V by 3 bases and J by 0 bases, and 12 bases separated the two germline ends. The DNA for the CDR3 is TGCAGTGCTAGGCGTGAGGGATATAGCAATCAGCCCCAGCATTTT. This gives the protein CSARREGYSNQPQHF.

The CDR3 loop reads CASSRGLAGQETQYF. The CDR3 DNA reads TGTGCCAGCAGCCGAGGACTAGCGGGCCAAGAGACCCAGTACTTC. This chain joins TRBV4-2 and TRBJ2-5; 11 bases align to TRBD2. J gave up 1 base and V 4 bases, and 2 bases lay outside the gene matches. Germline assignment: CDR1 LGHNA and CDR2 YNFKEQ. The CDR3 runs to 15 residues.

Regarding this clonotype: The junction departs from germline at one end; a sequencing error may be responsible. The chain is built from TRBV4-2 and TRBJ2-3, with D tentatively TRBD2 (5 bases). This CDR3 contains 14 residues. The germline gives CDR1 LGHNA, CDR2 YNFKEQ. The DNA for the CDR3 is TGTGCCAGTAGCCAAGAGAGAGGGACAGATACGCAGTATTTT. Amino acid sequence: CASSQERGTDTQYF.

J is TRBJ2-1 and V is TRBV5-1; D is ambiguous. There are 16 residues in the CDR3. V lost 1 base, J lost 3 bases, and 14 bases lay in between. Germline V gene lookup returns CDR1 SGHRS and CDR2 YFSETQ. The CDR3 sequence: CASSLSVSSFYNEQFF. CDR3 coding DNA: TGCGCCAGCAGCTTGTCGGTCTCCAGTTTCTACAATGAGCAGTTCTTC.

The chain links TRBV6-1 to TRBJ2-3; 10 nucleotides match TRBD1. Germline-derived CDR1 and CDR2 are MNHNS and SASEGT. With 4 bases clipped from V and 4 bases from J, the junction kept 5 bases outside the gene matches. The CDR3 is 15 amino acids. CDR3 amino acids: CASSGDRGSADTQYF. DNA for the CDR3: TGTGCCAGCAGTGGGGACAGGGGTAGTGCAGATACGCAGTATTTT.

The chain joins TRBV18 to TRBJ1-4; TRBD1 aligns across 7 bases. Per the germline V gene, CDR1 is KGHSH and CDR2 is LQKENI. CDR3 length equals 15 residues. The V gene end was trimmed by 1 base and the J gene end by 7 bases; junction bases not matched to a gene: 6. CDR3 region: CASSPRRTGSEKLFF. CDR3 coding DNA: TGTGCCAGCTCACCACGCCGGACAGGCTCTGAAAAACTGTTTTTT.

This clonotype turned up a few times. V and J are TRBV20-1 and TRBJ2-1, with a possible D match to TRBD2 (6 bases). The germline V and J ends were trimmed by 8 bases and 2 bases, with 13 bases remaining between them. Germline lookup yields CDR1 DFQATT and CDR2 SNEGSKA (reference sequence). CDR3 length: 13 residues. CDR3 amino acids: CSCVGGTYNEQFF. For the CDR3, the DNA is TGCAGTTGCGTGGGGGGTACCTACAATGAGCAGTTCTTC.